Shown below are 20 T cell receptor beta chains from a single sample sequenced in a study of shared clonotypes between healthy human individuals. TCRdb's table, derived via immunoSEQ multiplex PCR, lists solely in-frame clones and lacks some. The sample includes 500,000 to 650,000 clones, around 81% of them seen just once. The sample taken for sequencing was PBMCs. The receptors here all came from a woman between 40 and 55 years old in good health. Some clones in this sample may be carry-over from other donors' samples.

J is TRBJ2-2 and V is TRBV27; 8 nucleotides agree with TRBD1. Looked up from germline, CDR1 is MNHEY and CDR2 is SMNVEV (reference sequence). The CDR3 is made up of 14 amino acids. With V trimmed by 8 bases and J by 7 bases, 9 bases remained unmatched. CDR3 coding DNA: TGTGCCAGCTGGCGACAGGGGAGTGGCGGGGAGCTGTTTTTT. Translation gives CASWRQGSGGELFF.

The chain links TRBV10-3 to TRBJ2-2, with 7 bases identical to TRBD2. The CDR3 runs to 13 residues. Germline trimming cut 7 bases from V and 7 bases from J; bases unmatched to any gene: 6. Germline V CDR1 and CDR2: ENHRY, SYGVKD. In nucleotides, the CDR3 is TGTGCCATCAAGGCCGGCGGGGGCGGGGAGCTGTTTTTT. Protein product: CAIKAGGGGELFF.

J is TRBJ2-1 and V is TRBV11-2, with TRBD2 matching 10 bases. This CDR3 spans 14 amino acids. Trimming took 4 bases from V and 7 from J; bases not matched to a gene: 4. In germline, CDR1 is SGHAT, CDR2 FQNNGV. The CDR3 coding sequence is TGTGCCAGCAGCTCCCAGACTAGCGGGAATGAGCAGTTCTTC. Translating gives CASSSQTSGNEQFF.

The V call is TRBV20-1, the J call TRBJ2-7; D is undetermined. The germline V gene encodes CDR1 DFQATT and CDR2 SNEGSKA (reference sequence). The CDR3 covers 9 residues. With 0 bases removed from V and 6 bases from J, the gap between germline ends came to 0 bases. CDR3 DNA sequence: TGCAGTGCTAGAGACGAGCAGTACTTC. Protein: CSARDEQYF.

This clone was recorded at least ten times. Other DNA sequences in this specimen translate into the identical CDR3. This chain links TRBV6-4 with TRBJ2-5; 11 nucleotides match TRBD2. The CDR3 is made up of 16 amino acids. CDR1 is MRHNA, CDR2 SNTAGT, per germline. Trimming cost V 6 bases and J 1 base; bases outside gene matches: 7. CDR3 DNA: TGTGCCAGCAGCCAGACCGGGACTAGCGGCCAAGAGACCCAGTACTTC. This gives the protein CASSQTGTSGQETQYF.

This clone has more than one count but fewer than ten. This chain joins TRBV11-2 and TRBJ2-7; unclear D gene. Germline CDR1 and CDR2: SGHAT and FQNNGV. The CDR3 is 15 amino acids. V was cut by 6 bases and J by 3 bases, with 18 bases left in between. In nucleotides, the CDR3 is TGTGCCAGCAGAAAACCGGGTTCAAGGGACTACGAGCAGTACTTC. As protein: CASRKPGSRDYEQYF.

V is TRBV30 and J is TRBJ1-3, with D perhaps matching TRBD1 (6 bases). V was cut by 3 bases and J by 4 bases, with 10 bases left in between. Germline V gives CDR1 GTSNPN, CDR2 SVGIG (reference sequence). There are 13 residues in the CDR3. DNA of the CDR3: TGTGCCTGGAGACGGGACATCGGAAACACCATATATTTT. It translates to CAWRRDIGNTIYF.

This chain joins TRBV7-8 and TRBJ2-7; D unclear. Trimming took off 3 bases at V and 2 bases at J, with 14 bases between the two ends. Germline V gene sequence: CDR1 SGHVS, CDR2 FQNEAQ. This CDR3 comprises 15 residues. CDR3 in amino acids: CASSFPLSHTYEQYF. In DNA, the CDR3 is TGTGCCAGCAGCTTTCCCCTGTCTCATACCTACGAGCAGTACTTC.

CDR3 DNA sequence: TGTGCCACCAGCAGAGGTAGTAGGGACGAGCAGTACTTC. Protein: CATSRGSRDEQYF. The V gene is TRBV15, the J gene TRBJ2-7; D unclear. This CDR3 has 13 residues. The germline CDR1 and CDR2 sequences are LNHNV and YYDKDF (reference sequence). Trimming pared 1 base from V and 5 bases from J, leaving 9 bases between. The full variable domain, rest sourced from reference TRBV15 and TRBJ2-7, is DAMVIQNPRYQVTQFGKPVTLSCSQTLNHNVMYWYQQKSSQAPKLLFHYYDKDFNNEADTPDNFQSRRPNTSFCFLDIRSPGLGDTAMYLCATSRGSRDEQYFGPGTRLTVT.

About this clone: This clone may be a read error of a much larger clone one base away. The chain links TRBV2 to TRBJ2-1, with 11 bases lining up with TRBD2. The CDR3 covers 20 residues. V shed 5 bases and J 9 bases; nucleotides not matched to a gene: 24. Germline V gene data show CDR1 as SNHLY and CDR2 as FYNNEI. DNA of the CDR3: TGTGCCAGCAGTCGCCGCTGGGACAACCTATTTAGCGGGAGGGGCGCTGAGCAGTTCTTC. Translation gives CASSRRWDNLFSGRGAEQFF.

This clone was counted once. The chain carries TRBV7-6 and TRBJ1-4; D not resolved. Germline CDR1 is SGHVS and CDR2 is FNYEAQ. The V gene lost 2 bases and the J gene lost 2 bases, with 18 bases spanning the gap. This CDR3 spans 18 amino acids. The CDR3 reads CASSLLRLEASTNEKLFF. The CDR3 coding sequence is TGTGCCAGCAGCTTACTACGGCTCGAAGCCTCCACTAATGAAAAACTGTTTTTT.

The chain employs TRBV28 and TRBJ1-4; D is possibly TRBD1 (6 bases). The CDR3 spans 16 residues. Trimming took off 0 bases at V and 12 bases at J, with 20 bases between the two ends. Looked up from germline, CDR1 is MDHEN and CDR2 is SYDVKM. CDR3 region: CASSLWRRGNGGQLFF. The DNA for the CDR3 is TGTGCCAGCAGTTTATGGCGGCGGGGTAACGGGGGGCAACTGTTTTTT.

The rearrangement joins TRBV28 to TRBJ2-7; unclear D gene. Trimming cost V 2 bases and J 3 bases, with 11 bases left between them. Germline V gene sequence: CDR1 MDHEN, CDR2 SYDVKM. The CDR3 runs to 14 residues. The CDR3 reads CASSLTNGVYEQYF. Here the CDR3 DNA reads TGTGCCAGCAGTTTAACGAATGGGGTCTACGAGCAGTACTTC.

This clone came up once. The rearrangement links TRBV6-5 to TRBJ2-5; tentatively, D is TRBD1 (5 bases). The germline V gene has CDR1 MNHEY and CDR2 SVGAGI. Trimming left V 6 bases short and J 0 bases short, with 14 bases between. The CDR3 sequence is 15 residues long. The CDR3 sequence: CASRSSGADQETQYF. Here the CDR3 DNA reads TGTGCCAGCAGATCCTCTGGGGCAGACCAAGAGACCCAGTACTTC.

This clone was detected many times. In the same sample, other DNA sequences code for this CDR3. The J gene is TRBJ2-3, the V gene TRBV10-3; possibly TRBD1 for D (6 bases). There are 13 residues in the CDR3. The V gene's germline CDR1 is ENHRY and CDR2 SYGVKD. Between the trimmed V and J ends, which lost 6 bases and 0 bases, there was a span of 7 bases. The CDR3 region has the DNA TGTGCCATCAGCAGGGGCAGCACAGATACGCAGTATTTT. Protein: CAISRGSTDTQYF.

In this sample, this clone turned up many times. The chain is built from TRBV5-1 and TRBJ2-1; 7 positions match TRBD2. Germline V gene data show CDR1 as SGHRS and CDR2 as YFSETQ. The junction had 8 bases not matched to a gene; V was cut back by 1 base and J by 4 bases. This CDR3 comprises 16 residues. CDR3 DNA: TGCGCCAGCAGCTTGCTCGGGACTACTGTATACAATGAGCAGTTCTTC. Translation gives CASSLLGTTVYNEQFF.

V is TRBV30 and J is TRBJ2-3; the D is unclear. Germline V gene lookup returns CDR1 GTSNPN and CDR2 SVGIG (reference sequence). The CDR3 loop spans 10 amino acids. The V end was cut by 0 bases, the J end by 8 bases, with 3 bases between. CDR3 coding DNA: TGTGCCTGGAGTGTAATTACGCAGTATTTT. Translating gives CAWSVITQYF.

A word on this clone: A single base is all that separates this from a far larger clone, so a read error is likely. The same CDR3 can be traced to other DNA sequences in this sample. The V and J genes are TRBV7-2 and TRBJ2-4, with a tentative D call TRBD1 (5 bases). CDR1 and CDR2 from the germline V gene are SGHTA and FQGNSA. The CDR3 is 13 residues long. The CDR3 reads CASRSTDKNIQYF. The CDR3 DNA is TGTGCCAGCCGATCCACGGACAAAAATATTCAGTACTTC.

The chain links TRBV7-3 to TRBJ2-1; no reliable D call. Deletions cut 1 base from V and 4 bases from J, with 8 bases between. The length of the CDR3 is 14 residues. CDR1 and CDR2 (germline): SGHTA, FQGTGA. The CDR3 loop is CASSLIGAYNEQFF. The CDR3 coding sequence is TGTGCCAGCAGCTTAATTGGCGCGTACAATGAGCAGTTCTTC.

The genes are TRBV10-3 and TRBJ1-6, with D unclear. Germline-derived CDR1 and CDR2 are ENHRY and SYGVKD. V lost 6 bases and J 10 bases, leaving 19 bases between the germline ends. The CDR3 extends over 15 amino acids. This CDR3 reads CAISQSVSQRSPLHF. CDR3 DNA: TGTGCCATCAGCCAGAGCGTCAGCCAGAGGTCACCCCTCCACTTT.